The 12 T cell receptor beta chains below were found in one sample sequenced in a study of control samples from healthy donors and cancer patients. Profiled with immunoSEQ multiplex PCR; TCRdb holds only in-frame clones, not every one. The sample consists of more than 140,000 clones, 91% of them appearing once. The material sequenced was blood. The receptor source for this set is a man younger than 30 in good health.

V usage is TRBV24-1 and J usage is TRBJ1-1, with D tentatively TRBD1 (6 bases). The germline V and J ends were trimmed by 4 bases and 1 base, with 12 bases remaining between them. The CDR3 is made up of 15 amino acids. Germline V gives CDR1 KGHDR, CDR2 SFDVKD. CDR3 protein: CATSDVQGWNTEAFF. The CDR3 region has the DNA TGTGCCACCAGTGACGTACAGGGTTGGAACACTGAAGCTTTCTTT.

The J gene is TRBJ2-2, the V gene TRBV28; D is perhaps TRBD2 (7 bases). Per germline, CDR1 MDHEN and CDR2 SYDVKM. The CDR3 contains 16 residues. Trimming cost V 8 bases and J 0 bases, with 16 bases left between them. Here the CDR3 reads CASHKGGAPNTGELFF. The CDR3 region has the DNA TGTGCCAGCCATAAGGGGGGGGCTCCGAACACCGGGGAGCTGTTTTTT.

The chain combines TRBV30 with TRBJ2-7, with 8 bases fitting TRBD1. Losses at the gene ends were 1 base for V and 11 bases for J; bases not matched to a gene: 10. The CDR3 loop spans 13 amino acids. The V gene's germline CDR1 is GTSNPN and CDR2 SVGIG (reference sequence). This CDR3 is CAWSDHPPDREYF. CDR3 coding DNA: TGTGCCTGGAGTGACCACCCCCCGGACAGGGAGTACTTC.

The V gene is TRBV5-5, the J gene TRBJ2-7; no clear D. Germline loops: CDR1 SGHKS, CDR2 YYEKEE (reference sequence). V shed 4 bases and J shed 2 bases, with 16 bases lying between them. The CDR3 consists of 15 residues. CDR3 sequence (DNA): TGTGCCAGCAGCCCCCAACCGGAGAGCCCCTACGAGCAGTACTTC. It encodes CASSPQPESPYEQYF.

This rearrangement joins TRBV7-2 to TRBJ1-6; D not certain. The V end lost 0 bases, the J end lost 13 bases, and 13 bases lay between the germline ends. The germline CDR1 and CDR2 sequences are SGHTA and FQGNSA. This CDR3 has 14 amino acids. The CDR3 here is CASSLAADPPPLHF. The CDR3 DNA reads as TGTGCCAGCAGCTTAGCCGCCGACCCGCCGCCCCTCCACTTT.

V and J are TRBV11-1 and TRBJ1-3; the match to TRBD1 covers 7 bases. Germline loops: CDR1 SGHAT, CDR2 FQDESV (reference sequence). Unmatched junction bases numbered 3, after V lost 1 base and J lost 0 bases. This CDR3 has 16 residues. CDR3 protein: CASSLGPGGSGNTIYF. Written as DNA, the CDR3 is TGTGCCAGCAGCTTAGGTCCAGGGGGCTCTGGAAACACCATATATTTT.

The chain links TRBV19 to TRBJ1-1; 12 nucleotides agree with TRBD1. The CDR3 contains 17 residues. V trimming: 5 bases; J trimming: 5 bases; junction bases outside the gene matches: 12. Germline lookup yields CDR1 LNHDA and CDR2 SQIVND (reference sequence). The CDR3 nucleotides read TGTGCCAGTAGTGCCCGGGACAGGGGGCGCAGGGATACTGAAGCTTTCTTT. Translated: CASSARDRGRRDTEAFF.

The chain couples TRBV4-1 to TRBJ2-1, with 8 positions matching TRBD2. This CDR3 has 15 amino acids. With 0 bases clipped from V and 4 bases from J, the junction kept 2 bases outside the gene matches. Germline V gives CDR1 MGHRA, CDR2 YSYEKL. CDR3 in amino acids: CASSQDAGGYNEQFF. The CDR3 nucleotides are TGCGCCAGCAGCCAAGATGCGGGGGGTTACAATGAGCAGTTCTTC.

The V and J genes are TRBV4-1 and TRBJ2-7; TRBD1 matches 9 bases. Germline loops: CDR1 MGHRA, CDR2 YSYEKL. This CDR3 contains 15 residues. With V trimmed by 3 bases and J by 5 bases, 8 bases remained unmatched. Written as DNA, the CDR3 is TGCGCCAGCAGCCACCCCCGACAGGGGGTCCACGAGCAGTACTTC. Translating gives CASSHPRQGVHEQYF.

This sequence joins TRBV7-2 and TRBJ1-2; no firm D call. CDR1 is SGHTA, CDR2 FQGNSA, per germline. This CDR3 spans 14 amino acids. V lost 5 bases and J lost 0, with 10 bases in between. The CDR3 sequence: CASSLDVSNYGYTF. The CDR3, as DNA: TGTGCCAGCAGCCTGGACGTTTCTAACTATGGCTACACCTTC.

This sequence joins TRBV2 and TRBJ1-6, with a possible D match to TRBD1 (5 bases). The CDR3 loop spans 14 amino acids. Trimming cost V 5 bases and J 6 bases, with 11 bases left between them. Germline V gives CDR1 SNHLY, CDR2 FYNNEI. CDR3 sequence (DNA): TGTGCCAGCAGTCAGGGACGGACTAATTCACCCCTCCACTTT. Its protein is CASSQGRTNSPLHF.

The genes are TRBV18 and TRBJ2-1, with unresolved D. There are 15 residues in the CDR3. Trimming stripped 0 bases from V and 3 bases from J, with 9 bases between. CDR1 and CDR2 from the germline V gene are KGHSH and LQKENI. CDR3 sequence: CASSPPVLYYNEQFF. The CDR3 region has the DNA TGTGCCAGCTCACCACCGGTCCTTTACTACAATGAGCAGTTCTTC.